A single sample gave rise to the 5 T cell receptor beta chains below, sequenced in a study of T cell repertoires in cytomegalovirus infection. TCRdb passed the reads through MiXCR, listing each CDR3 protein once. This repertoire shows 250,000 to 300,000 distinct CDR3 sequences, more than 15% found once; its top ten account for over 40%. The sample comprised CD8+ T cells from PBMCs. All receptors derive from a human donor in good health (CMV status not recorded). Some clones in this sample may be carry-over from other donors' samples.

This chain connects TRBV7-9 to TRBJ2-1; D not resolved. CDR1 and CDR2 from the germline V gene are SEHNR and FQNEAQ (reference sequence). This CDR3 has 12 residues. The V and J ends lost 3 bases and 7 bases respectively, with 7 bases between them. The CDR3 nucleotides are TGTGCCAGCAGCTTTCTTGGGAATGAGCAGTTCTTC. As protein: CASSFLGNEQFF.

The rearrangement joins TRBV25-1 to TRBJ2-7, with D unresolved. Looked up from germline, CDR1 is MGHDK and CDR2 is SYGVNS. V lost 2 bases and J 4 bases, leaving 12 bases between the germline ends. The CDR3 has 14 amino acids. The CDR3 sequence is CASSESLQPYEQYF. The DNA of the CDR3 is TGTGCCAGCAGTGAAAGCTTGCAGCCTTACGAGCAGTACTTC.

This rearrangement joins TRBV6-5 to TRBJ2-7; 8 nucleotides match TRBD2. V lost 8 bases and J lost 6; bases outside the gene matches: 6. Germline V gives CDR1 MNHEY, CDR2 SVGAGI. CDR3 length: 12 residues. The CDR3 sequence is CASGFGGAEQYF. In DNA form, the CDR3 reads TGTGCCAGCGGATTCGGGGGGGCCGAGCAGTACTTC.

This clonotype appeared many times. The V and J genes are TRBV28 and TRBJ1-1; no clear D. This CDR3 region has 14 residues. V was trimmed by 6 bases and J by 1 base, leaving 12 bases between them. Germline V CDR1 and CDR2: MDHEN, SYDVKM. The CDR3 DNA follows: TGTGCCAGCAGCAAAGACTTTACGAACACTGAAGCTTTCTTT. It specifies CASSKDFTNTEAFF.

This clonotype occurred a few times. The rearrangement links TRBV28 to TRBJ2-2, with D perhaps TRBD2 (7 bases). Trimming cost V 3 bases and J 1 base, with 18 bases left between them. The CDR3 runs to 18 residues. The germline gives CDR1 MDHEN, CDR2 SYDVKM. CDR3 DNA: TGTGCCAGCAGTTTTCCCGGTCGGAGGGGGGGGAACACCGGGGAGCTGTTTTTT. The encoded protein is CASSFPGRRGGNTGELFF.